This entry concerns a single T cell receptor beta chain. The antigen is undetermined. An end of the junction does not agree with germline; a read error may underlie this. Germline V gene data show CDR1 as LGHDT and CDR2 as YNNKEL (reference sequence). The CDR3 length is 15 residues. The source of the sample is a study of T cell repertoires in cytomegalovirus infection. Study-wide background: TCR beta signatures that were public indicated CMV infection and matching HLA type. Study-wide points: Summed frequency of public TCR beta families distinguished CMV carriers with the relevant HLA. Dominant in the ex vivo response were TCR beta clonotypes restricted by HLA-C and specific for CMV.

TCRdb re-derived calls from the reads in MiXCR, one entry per CDR3 protein. The sample holds around 450,000 distinct CDR3 sequences, about 11% seen once. This chain joins TRBV3-1 and TRBJ2-6; D not resolved. This clonotype was obtained from a human donor in good health (CMV status not recorded). Some clones in this sample may be carry-over from other donors' samples. What was sequenced was PBMCs. CDR3 protein: CASSLGLLRANVLAF. The CDR3 nucleotides read TGTGCCAGCAGCCTCGGCCTACTTAGGGCCAACGTCCTGGCTTTC.